These 20 T cell receptor beta chains were sequenced from one sample in a study of CD8 T cells in Susac syndrome. The RNA input was roughly 0.45 to 1 ug, and it was reverse transcribed with random hexamers. One entry per CDR3 protein, called by TCRdb with MiXCR from the immunoSEQ multiplex PCR reads. The sample consists of under 85,000 distinct CDR3 sequences, over 85% of them appearing once. Sequencing was carried out using CD8+ T cells from PBMCs. The receptors were sampled from a human donor with Susac syndrome.

The chain couples TRBV13 to TRBJ1-4; D remains unclear. The V end lost 0 bases, the J end lost 4 bases, and 6 bases lay between the germline ends. Germline CDR1 is PRHDT and CDR2 is FYEKMQ (reference sequence). The CDR3 is 14 amino acids. The CDR3 DNA reads TGTGCCAGCAGCTTAGGGCAGTATAATGAAAAACTGTTTTTT. It yields the protein CASSLGQYNEKLFF.

V and J are TRBV30 and TRBJ1-1, with D perhaps matching TRBD1 (6 bases). Germline assignment: CDR1 GTSNPN and CDR2 SVGIG (reference sequence). The germline V and J ends were trimmed by 3 bases and 0 bases, with 11 bases remaining between them. The CDR3 is 14 amino acids. The CDR3 nucleotides read TGTGCCTGGAGCGCCGGGACATTGAACACTGAAGCTTTCTTT. This sequence encodes CAWSAGTLNTEAFF.

The rearrangement uses TRBV24-1 and TRBJ2-5, with D unclear. V was clipped by 4 bases and J by 1 base, with 9 bases between them. The CDR3 consists of 14 residues. The V gene's germline CDR1 is KGHDR and CDR2 SFDVKD. In nucleotides, the CDR3 is TGTGCCACCAGTGACCCCGACGGCCAAGAGACCCAGTACTTC. Translating gives CATSDPDGQETQYF.

V and J are TRBV7-9 and TRBJ1-4; possible D gene TRBD1, 5 bases. Trimming took off 3 bases at V and 7 bases at J, with 12 bases between the two ends. Germline CDR1 reads SEHNR; CDR2 reads FQNEAQ (reference sequence). The CDR3 extends over 14 amino acids. The CDR3 is CASSFTGGSEKLFF. The DNA of the CDR3 is TGTGCCAGCAGCTTTACGGGGGGATCTGAAAAACTGTTTTTT.

The chain combines TRBV10-3 with TRBJ2-3, with D possibly TRBD2 on 6 matching bases. V lost 10 bases, J lost 3 bases, and 17 bases lay in between. This CDR3 has 14 residues. CDR1 and CDR2 from the germline V gene are ENHRY and SYGVKD. CDR3 loop: CATRVPAGTDTQYF. The CDR3 region has the DNA TGTGCCACCCGGGTACCGGCGGGGACAGATACGCAGTATTTT.

The chain recombines TRBV7-2 with TRBJ2-7; TRBD2 might be the D (5 bases). The CDR3 has 15 residues. Trimming shortened V by 2 bases and J by 4 bases, and 15 bases separated the two germline ends. The germline CDR1 and CDR2 sequences are SGHTA and FQGNSA. CDR3 in amino acids: CASSLSLGSLYEQYF. The CDR3, as DNA: TGTGCCAGCAGCTTATCACTAGGGTCTCTTTACGAGCAGTACTTC.

The chain joins TRBV2 to TRBJ2-3, with 7 nucleotides matching TRBD1. CDR1 is SNHLY and CDR2 is FYNNEI in the germline V gene. This CDR3 has 15 amino acids. Unmatched junction bases numbered 11, after V lost 9 bases and J lost 2 bases. DNA of the CDR3: TGTGCCAGTCATACCGGGACAGTTAACACAGATACGCAGTATTTT. The encoded protein is CASHTGTVNTDTQYF.

V is TRBV5-4 and J is TRBJ2-7; 7 positions match TRBD1. Per the germline V gene, CDR1 is SGHNT and CDR2 is YYREEE (reference sequence). V shed 0 bases and J 1 base; nucleotides not matched to a gene: 1. The CDR3 covers 14 residues. In DNA, the CDR3 is TGTGCCAGCAGCTTGGTGACAGGGTCCTACGAGCAGTACTTC. It translates to CASSLVTGSYEQYF.

This clonotype was detected once. The chain is built from TRBV7-9 and TRBJ2-1; D uncertain. Deletions cut 4 bases from V and 2 bases from J, with 12 bases between. CDR1 and CDR2 from the germline V gene are SEHNR and FQNEAQ (reference sequence). This CDR3 has 15 amino acids. The CDR3 DNA follows: TGTGCCAGCAGCTACCCGAGGCCCACCTACAATGAGCAGTTCTTC. Residues: CASSYPRPTYNEQFF.

The rearrangement links TRBV25-1 to TRBJ2-7; TRBD2 is a possible D gene (5 bases). Per germline, CDR1 MGHDK and CDR2 SYGVNS. The V and J ends lost 6 bases and 0 bases respectively, with 12 bases between them. This CDR3 spans 14 amino acids. CDR3 residues: CASSPAGDSYEQYF. In nucleotides, the CDR3 is TGTGCCAGCAGCCCCGCCGGGGACTCCTACGAGCAGTACTTC.

CDR3 sequence (DNA): TGTGCTAGTGGTTTGGCAACCCGGGACAGAGATAGTCAGCCCCAGCATTTT. Translation gives CASGLATRDRDSQPQHF. V gene TRBV12-5 combines with J gene TRBJ1-5; 7 bases line up with TRBD1. This CDR3 is built from 17 residues. The germline gives CDR1 LGHNT, CDR2 FRNRAP. The V and J ends lost 1 base and 6 bases, in that order; junction bases with no gene match: 12.

The J gene is TRBJ2-1, the V gene TRBV2; a possible D gene is TRBD1 (6 bases). This CDR3 is 11 amino acids long. The germline V gene has CDR1 SNHLY and CDR2 FYNNEI. Deletions cut 6 bases from V and 15 bases from J, with 15 bases between. CDR3 region: CASRPGAGLFF. The CDR3 region has the DNA TGTGCCAGCAGGCCAGGGGCAGGGCTGTTCTTC.

The CDR3 coding sequence is TGTGCCAGCAGCATCACAGGGGCGGGTGATACGCAGTATTTT. Encoded protein: CASSITGAGDTQYF. The chain is built from TRBV6-5 and TRBJ2-3; 7 positions agree with TRBD1. Germline values: CDR1 MNHEY, CDR2 SVGAGI. This CDR3 has 14 amino acids. V was pared by 6 bases and J by 6 bases, with 9 bases of the junction left unmatched.

V gene TRBV29-1 combines with J gene TRBJ2-7; D remains unclear. The CDR3 totals 10 residues. Trimming took 4 bases from V and 4 from J, leaving 5 bases between them. Germline V CDR1 and CDR2: SQVTM, ANQGSEA. Written as DNA, the CDR3 is TGCAGCGTTGTCCAATACGAGCAGTACTTC. Protein sequence: CSVVQYEQYF.

CDR3 sequence reads: CASSLDGRSYEQYF. The CDR3 nucleotides read TGTGCCAGCAGCTTAGACGGGCGCTCCTACGAGCAGTACTTC. J is TRBJ2-7 and V is TRBV7-9; unclear D gene. Germline V gene data show CDR1 as SEHNR and CDR2 as FQNEAQ (reference sequence). CDR3 length: 14 amino acids. Deletions cut 1 base from V and 0 bases from J, with 7 bases between.

The chain uses TRBV12-5 and TRBJ1-1; D is perhaps TRBD1 (5 bases). Germline V gene data show CDR1 as LGHNT and CDR2 as FRNRAP. This CDR3 is 19 amino acids long. V was pared by 0 bases and J by 0 bases, with 20 bases between. The DNA for the CDR3 is TGTGCTAGTGGTTTGGTACTGGACTCCCCGGGGGGTTTGAACACTGAAGCTTTCTTT. Its translation is CASGLVLDSPGGLNTEAFF.

The chain employs TRBV12-3 or TRBV12-4 and TRBJ1-5; 10 bases match TRBD1. With V trimmed by 1 base and J by 0 bases, 3 bases remained unmatched. The CDR3 spans 17 residues. The CDR3 bases are TGTGCCAGCAGTTTAGGGGACAGGGGCTTTAGCAATCAGCCCCAGCATTTT. Translation: CASSLGDRGFSNQPQHF.

The chain is built from TRBV19 and TRBJ2-7; 7 bases are shared with TRBD1. The CDR3 spans 14 residues. Germline CDR1 is LNHDA and CDR2 is SQIVND (reference sequence). Trimming removed 5 bases from V and 3 bases from J; junction bases left unmatched: 7. CDR3 sequence (DNA): TGTGCCAGTAGTCCCCGGGACAGTTACTACGAGCAGTACTTC. Its translation: CASSPRDSYYEQYF.

The V call is TRBV7-8, the J call TRBJ2-4, with 7 bases lining up with TRBD1. The CDR3 totals 15 residues. With 5 bases clipped from V and 4 bases from J, the junction kept 8 bases outside the gene matches. From germline, CDR1 is SGHVS and CDR2 FQNEAQ. CDR3 in amino acids: CASSGAGTDKNIQYF. CDR3 sequence (DNA): TGTGCCAGCAGCGGCGCCGGGACAGATAAAAACATTCAGTACTTC.

This clonotype was detected only once. This chain joins TRBV5-4 and TRBJ2-2; D is ambiguous. This CDR3 contains 14 residues. CDR1 SGHNT and CDR2 YYREEE come from the germline V gene (reference sequence). Trimming left V 3 bases short and J 1 base short, with 7 bases between. As DNA, the CDR3 is TGTGCCAGCAGCTCCATTGGGAACACCGGGGAGCTGTTTTTT. This codes for CASSSIGNTGELFF.